Listed here are 9 T cell receptor beta chains from one sample, sequenced in a study of neurological immune-mediated disorders. From the 5' RACE reads, TCRdb called clonotypes with MiXCR, one entry per CDR3 protein. The repertoire holds about 46,000 distinct CDR3 sequences, with less than 5% as singletons. The sample consisted of PBMCs. The receptors stem from a woman in her sixties with multiple sclerosis.

This clonotype came up many times. The chain is built from TRBV27 and TRBJ1-1; a weak D match, TRBD1 (5 bases). Trimming left V 3 bases short and J 4 bases short, with 9 bases between. The germline CDR1 and CDR2 sequences are MNHEY and SMNVEV (reference sequence). The CDR3 extends over 13 amino acids. The CDR3 region has the DNA TGTGCCAGCAGTTTCCAGGGTTTCACTGAAGCTTTCTTT. Translation gives CASSFQGFTEAFF.

This clonotype was picked up many times. The CDR3 sequence is CSARVGGWANQPQHF. Written as DNA, the CDR3 is TGCAGTGCTAGAGTGGGGGGGTGGGCCAATCAGCCCCAGCATTTT. This chain links TRBV20-1 with TRBJ1-5, with a weak D call TRBD1 (5 bases). Germline CDR1 DFQATT, CDR2 SNEGSKA (reference sequence). The CDR3 sequence is 15 residues long. V lost 1 base, J lost 3 bases, and 13 bases lay in between.

Only a few counts were recorded for this clonotype. The rearrangement joins TRBV20-1 to TRBJ2-5, with D possibly matching TRBD1 (6 bases). V lost 1 base and J lost 5, with 11 bases in between. CDR1 DFQATT and CDR2 SNEGSKA come from the germline V gene (reference sequence). This CDR3 region has 13 residues. CDR3 sequence: CSARGTAGETQYF. For the CDR3, the DNA is TGCAGTGCTAGAGGGACAGCAGGGGAGACCCAGTACTTC.

This clonotype came up many times. The V call is TRBV20-1, the J call TRBJ1-5; D may be TRBD1 (6 bases). The CDR3 runs to 13 residues. The germline V gene encodes CDR1 DFQATT and CDR2 SNEGSKA (reference sequence). V was cut by 6 bases and J by 3 bases, with 12 bases left in between. The CDR3 loop reads CSATGRLNQPQHF. The CDR3 nucleotides are TGCAGTGCAACAGGGCGACTCAATCAGCCCCAGCATTTT.

Concerning this clonotype itself: One base away lies a much larger clone, so this may be a sequencing read error. This chain joins TRBV28 and TRBJ2-7; D remains ambiguous. Germline lookup yields CDR1 MDHEN and CDR2 SYDVKM. This CDR3 region has 12 residues. Deletions cut 10 bases from V and 11 bases from J, with 21 bases between. Here the CDR3 DNA reads TGTGCCAACACCTCCCCCACCGCGAAGGAGTACTTC. This codes for CANTSPTAKEYF.

This clonotype was counted many times. The V gene is TRBV18, the J gene TRBJ2-1; TRBD2 aligns across 7 bases. Trimming removed 6 bases from V and 13 bases from J; junction bases left unmatched: 21. The V gene's germline CDR1 is KGHSH and CDR2 LQKENI. The CDR3 contains 16 residues. CDR3 nucleotides: TGTGCCAGCTCGCCGACTAGCACCCCGACGAACGGTGAACAGTTCTTC. Translated: CASSPTSTPTNGEQFF.

This clonotype was seen a handful of times. This sequence joins TRBV12-3 or TRBV12-4 and TRBJ2-5, with TRBD1 matching 7 bases. V gave up 6 bases and J gave up 2 bases; unmatched junction bases: 9. This CDR3 has 15 amino acids. In DNA, the CDR3 is TGTGCCAGCAGGAACTCAGGGGGTGAACAAGAGACCCAGTACTTC. Translating gives CASRNSGGEQETQYF.

This clonotype was detected many times. The chain joins TRBV20-1 to TRBJ2-7, with 9 positions matching TRBD1. J lost 5 bases, V lost 5 bases, and 10 bases had no gene match. The length of the CDR3 is 14 residues. Per the germline V gene, CDR1 is DFQATT and CDR2 is SNEGSKA (reference sequence). The CDR3 nucleotides are TGCAGTGCTCCCCCGGGACAGGGTTTCCACGAGCAGTACTTC. Protein sequence: CSAPPGQGFHEQYF.

This clonotype occurred a few times. The chain couples TRBV7-2 to TRBJ1-2; 8 bases align to TRBD1. Germline trimming cut 2 bases from V and 6 bases from J; bases unmatched to any gene: 5. The CDR3 spans 14 residues. Germline V gene lookup returns CDR1 SGHTA and CDR2 FQGNSA. The DNA for the CDR3 is TGTGCCAGCAGCTTAAAAGGACAGGGTAATGGCTACACCTTC. Its translation: CASSLKGQGNGYTF.